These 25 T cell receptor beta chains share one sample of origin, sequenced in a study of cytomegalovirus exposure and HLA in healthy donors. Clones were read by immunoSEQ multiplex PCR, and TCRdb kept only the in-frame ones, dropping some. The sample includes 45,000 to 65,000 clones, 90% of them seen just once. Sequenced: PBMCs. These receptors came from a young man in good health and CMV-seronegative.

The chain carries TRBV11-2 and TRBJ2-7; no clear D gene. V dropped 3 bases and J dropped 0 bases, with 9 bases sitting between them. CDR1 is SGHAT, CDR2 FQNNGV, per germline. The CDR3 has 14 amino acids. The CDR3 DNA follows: TGTGCCAGCAGCTTTGTTTCCCGCTCCTACGAGCAGTACTTC. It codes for CASSFVSRSYEQYF.

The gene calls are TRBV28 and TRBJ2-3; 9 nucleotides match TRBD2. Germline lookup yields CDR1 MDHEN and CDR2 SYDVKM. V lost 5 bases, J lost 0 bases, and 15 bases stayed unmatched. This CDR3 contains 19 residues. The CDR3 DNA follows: TGTGCCAGCAGTCTCCTTAGGGCTAGCGGGGCCCTTAGCACAGATACGCAGTATTTT. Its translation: CASSLLRASGALSTDTQYF.

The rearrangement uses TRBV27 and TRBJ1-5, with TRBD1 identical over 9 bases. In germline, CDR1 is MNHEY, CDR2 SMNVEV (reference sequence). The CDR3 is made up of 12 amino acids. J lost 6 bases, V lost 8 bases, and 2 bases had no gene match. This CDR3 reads CASGQGTQPQHF. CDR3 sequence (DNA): TGTGCCAGCGGACAGGGGACTCAGCCCCAGCATTTT.

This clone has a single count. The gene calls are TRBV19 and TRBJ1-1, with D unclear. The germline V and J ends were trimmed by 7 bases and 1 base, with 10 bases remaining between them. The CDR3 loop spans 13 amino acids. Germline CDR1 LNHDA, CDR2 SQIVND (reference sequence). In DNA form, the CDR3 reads TGTGCCAGTATGGTTCAGAAGAACACTGAAGCTTTCTTT. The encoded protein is CASMVQKNTEAFF.

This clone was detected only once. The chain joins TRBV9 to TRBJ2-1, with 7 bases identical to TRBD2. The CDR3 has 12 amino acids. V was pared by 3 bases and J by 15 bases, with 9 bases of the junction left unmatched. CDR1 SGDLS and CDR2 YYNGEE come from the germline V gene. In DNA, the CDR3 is TGTGCCAGCAGCGCGACCGGGACTAATCGGTTCTTC. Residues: CASSATGTNRFF.

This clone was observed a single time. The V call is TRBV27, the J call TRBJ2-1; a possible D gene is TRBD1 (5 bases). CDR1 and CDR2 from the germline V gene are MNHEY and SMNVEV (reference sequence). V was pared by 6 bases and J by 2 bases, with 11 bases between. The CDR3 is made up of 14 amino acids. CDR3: CASREGEAYNEQFF. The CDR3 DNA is TGTGCCAGCAGAGAAGGGGAAGCCTACAATGAGCAGTTCTTC.

CDR3 bases: TGTGCCAGCAGCTTTAGCGAGGTGCAGTTCTTC. Protein: CASSFSEVQFF. This chain uses TRBV5-4 with TRBJ2-1; a weak D match, TRBD2 (5 bases). Trimming removed 2 bases from V and 12 bases from J, with 9 bases in between. Germline V gene data show CDR1 as SGHNT and CDR2 as YYREEE (reference sequence). The CDR3 contains 11 residues.

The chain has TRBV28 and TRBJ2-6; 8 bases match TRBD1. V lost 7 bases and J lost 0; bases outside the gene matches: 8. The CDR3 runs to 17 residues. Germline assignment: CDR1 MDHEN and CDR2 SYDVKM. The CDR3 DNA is TGTGCCAGCAATCAGGACAGGGAGTCCTCTGGGGCCAACGTCCTGACTTTC. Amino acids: CASNQDRESSGANVLTF.

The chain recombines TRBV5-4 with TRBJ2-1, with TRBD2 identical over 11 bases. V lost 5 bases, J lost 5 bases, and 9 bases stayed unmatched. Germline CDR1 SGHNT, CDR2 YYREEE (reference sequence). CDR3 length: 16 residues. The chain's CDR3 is CASSHRLAGRDNEQFF. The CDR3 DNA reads TGTGCCAGCAGTCATAGACTAGCGGGACGGGACAATGAGCAGTTCTTC.

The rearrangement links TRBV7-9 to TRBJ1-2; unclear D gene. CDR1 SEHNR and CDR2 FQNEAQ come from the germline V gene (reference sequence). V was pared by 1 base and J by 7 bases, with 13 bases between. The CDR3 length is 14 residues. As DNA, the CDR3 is TGTGCCAGCAGCTTAGGGGTCGCCGAGGGTGGCTACACCTTC. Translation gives CASSLGVAEGGYTF.

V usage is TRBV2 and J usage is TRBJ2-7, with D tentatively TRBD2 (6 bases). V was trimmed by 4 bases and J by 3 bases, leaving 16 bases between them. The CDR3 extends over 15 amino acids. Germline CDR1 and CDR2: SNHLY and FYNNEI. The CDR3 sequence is CASSANSGTLYEQYF. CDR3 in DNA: TGTGCCAGCAGTGCAAATAGCGGAACCCTCTACGAGCAGTACTTC.

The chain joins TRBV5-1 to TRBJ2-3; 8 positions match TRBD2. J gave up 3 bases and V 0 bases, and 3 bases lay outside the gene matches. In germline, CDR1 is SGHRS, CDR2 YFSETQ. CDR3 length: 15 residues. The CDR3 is CASSLGGGRTDTQYF. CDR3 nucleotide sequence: TGCGCCAGCAGCTTGGGTGGCGGGAGGACAGATACGCAGTATTTT.

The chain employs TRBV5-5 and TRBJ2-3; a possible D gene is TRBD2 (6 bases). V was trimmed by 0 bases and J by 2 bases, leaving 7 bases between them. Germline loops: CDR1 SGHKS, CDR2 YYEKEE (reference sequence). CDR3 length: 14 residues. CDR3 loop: CASSLGGNTDTQYF. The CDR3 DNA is TGTGCCAGCAGCTTGGGCGGGAACACAGATACGCAGTATTTT. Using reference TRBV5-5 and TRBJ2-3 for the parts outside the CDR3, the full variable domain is DAGVTQSPTHLIKTRGQQVTLRCSPISGHKSVSWYQQVLGQGPQFIFQYYEKEERGRGNFPDRFSARQFPNYSSELNVNALLLGDSALYLCASSLGGNTDTQYFGPGTRLTVL.

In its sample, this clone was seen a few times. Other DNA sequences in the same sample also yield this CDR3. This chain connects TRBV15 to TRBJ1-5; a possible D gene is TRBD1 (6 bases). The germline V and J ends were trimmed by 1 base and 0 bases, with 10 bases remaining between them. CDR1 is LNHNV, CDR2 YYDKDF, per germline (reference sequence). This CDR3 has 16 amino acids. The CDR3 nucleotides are TGTGCCACCAGCAGAGGTCAGGGGTATAGCAATCAGCCCCAGCATTTT. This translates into CATSRGQGYSNQPQHF.

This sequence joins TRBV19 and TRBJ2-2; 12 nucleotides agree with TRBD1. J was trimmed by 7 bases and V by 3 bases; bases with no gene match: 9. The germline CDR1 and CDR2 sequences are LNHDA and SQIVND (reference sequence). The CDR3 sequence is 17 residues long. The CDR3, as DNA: TGTGCCAGTAGTATCCTGGGACAGGGGGCGCTAGGCGGGGAGCTGTTTTTT. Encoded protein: CASSILGQGALGGELFF.

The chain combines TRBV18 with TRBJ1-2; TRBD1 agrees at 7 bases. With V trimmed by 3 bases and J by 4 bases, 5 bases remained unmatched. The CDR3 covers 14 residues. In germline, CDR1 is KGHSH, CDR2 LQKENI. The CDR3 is CASSPTTGTYGYTF. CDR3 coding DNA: TGTGCCAGCTCACCGACGACAGGGACCTATGGCTACACCTTC.

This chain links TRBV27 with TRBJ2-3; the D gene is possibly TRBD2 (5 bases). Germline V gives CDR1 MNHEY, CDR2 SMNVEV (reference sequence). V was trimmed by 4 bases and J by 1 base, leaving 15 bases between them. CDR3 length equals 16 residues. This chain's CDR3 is CASSSETKVCTDTQYF. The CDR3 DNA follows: TGTGCCAGCAGTTCCGAGACTAAAGTTTGCACAGATACGCAGTATTTT.

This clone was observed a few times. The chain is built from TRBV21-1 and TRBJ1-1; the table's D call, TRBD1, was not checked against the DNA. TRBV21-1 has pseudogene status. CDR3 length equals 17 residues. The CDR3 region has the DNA TGTGCCAGCAGCTCCCCTTACCCGACAGGGCTGAACACTGAAGCTTTCTTT. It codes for CASSSPYPTGLNTEAFF.

In DNA, the CDR3 is TGTGCCAGCAGCTTGGGGCGGGGGCCCACCTACGAGCAGTACTTC. Protein product: CASSLGRGPTYEQYF. The chain recombines TRBV5-8 with TRBJ2-7; D might be TRBD2 (7 bases). This CDR3 is 15 amino acids long. Germline-derived CDR1 and CDR2 are SGHTS and YDEGEE. The V gene lost 0 bases and the J gene lost 2 bases, with 12 bases spanning the gap.

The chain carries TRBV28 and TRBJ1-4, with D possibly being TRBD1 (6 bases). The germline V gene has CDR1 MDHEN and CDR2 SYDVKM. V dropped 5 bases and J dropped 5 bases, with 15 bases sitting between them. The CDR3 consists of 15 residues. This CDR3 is CASSPRTVKNEKLFF. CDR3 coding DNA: TGTGCCAGCAGTCCCAGGACAGTCAAGAATGAAAAACTGTTTTTT.

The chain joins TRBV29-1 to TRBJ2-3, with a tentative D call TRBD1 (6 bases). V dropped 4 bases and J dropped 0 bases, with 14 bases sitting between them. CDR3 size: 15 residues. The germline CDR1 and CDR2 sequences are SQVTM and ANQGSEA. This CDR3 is CSVGGGQSSTDTQYF. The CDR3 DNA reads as TGCAGCGTTGGGGGTGGACAGTCTAGCACAGATACGCAGTATTTT.

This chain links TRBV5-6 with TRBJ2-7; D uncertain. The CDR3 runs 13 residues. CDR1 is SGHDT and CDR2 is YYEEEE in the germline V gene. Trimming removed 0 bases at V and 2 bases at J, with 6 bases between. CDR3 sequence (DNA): TGTGCCAGCAGCTTGGCAGTTACCTACGAGCAGTACTTC. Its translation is CASSLAVTYEQYF.

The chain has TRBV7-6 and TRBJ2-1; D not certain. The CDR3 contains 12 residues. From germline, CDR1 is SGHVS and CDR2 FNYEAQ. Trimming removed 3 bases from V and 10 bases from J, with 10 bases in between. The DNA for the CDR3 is TGTGCCAGCAGCTTCTACAGAAAGGAGCAGTTCTTC. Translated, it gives CASSFYRKEQFF.

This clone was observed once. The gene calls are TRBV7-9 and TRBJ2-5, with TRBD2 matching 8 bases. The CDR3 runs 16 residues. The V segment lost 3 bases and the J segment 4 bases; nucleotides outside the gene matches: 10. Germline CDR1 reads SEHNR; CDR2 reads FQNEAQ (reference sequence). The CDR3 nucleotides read TGTGCCAGCAGCTTCCTTGGCTCGGCGGGAGGAGAGACCCAGTACTTC. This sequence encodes CASSFLGSAGGETQYF.

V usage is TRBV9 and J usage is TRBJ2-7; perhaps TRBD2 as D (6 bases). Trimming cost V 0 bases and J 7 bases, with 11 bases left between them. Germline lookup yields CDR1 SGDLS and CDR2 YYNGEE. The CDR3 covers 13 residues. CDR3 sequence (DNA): TGTGCCAGCAGCGTAGAACCCCTAGCGGAGCAGTACTTC. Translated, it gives CASSVEPLAEQYF.